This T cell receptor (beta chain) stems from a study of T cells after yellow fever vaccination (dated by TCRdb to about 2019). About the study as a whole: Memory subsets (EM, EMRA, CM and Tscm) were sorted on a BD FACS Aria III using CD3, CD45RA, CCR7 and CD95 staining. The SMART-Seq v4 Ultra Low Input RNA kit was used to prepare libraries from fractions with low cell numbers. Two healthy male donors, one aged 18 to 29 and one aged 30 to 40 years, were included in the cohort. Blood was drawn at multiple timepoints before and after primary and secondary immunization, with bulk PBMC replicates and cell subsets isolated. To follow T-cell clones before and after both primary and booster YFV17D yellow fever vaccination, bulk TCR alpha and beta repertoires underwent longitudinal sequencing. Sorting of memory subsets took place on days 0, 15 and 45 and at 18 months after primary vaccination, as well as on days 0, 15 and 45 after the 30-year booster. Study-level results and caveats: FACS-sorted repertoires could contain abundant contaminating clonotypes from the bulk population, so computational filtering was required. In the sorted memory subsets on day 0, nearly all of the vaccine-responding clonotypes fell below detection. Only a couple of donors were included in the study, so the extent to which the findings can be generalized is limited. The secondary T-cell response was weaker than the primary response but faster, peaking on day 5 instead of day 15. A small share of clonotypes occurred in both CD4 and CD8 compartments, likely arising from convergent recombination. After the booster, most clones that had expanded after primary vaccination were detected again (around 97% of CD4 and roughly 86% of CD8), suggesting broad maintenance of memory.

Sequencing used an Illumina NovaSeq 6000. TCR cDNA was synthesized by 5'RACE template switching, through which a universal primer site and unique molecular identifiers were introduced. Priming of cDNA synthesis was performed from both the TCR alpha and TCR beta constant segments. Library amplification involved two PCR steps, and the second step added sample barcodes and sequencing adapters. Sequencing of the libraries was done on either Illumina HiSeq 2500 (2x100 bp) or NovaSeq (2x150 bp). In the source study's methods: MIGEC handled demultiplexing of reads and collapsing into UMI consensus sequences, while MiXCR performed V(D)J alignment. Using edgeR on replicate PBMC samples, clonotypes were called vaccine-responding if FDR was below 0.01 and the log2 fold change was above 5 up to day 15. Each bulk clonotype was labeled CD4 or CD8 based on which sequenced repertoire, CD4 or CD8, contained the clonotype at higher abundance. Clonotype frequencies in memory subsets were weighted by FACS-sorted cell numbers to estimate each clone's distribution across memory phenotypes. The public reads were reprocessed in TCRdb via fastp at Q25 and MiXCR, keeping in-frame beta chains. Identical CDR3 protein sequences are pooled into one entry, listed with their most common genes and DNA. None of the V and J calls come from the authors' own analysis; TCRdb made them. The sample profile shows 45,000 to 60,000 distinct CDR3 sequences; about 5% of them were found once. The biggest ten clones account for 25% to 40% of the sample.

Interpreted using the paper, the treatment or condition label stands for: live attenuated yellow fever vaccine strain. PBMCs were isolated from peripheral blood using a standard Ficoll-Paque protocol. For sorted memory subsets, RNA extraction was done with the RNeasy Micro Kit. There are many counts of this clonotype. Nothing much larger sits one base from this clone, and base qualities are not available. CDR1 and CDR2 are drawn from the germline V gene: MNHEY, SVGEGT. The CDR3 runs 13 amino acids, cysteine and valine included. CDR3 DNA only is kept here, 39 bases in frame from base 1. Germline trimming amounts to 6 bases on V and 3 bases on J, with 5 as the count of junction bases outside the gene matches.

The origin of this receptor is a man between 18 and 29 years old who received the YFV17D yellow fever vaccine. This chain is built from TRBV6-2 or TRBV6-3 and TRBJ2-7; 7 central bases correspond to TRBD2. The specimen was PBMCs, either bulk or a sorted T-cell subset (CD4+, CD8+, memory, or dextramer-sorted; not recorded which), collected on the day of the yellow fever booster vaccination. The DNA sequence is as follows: TGTGCCAGCAGCCATTTAGCGGGCTACGAGCAGTACGTC. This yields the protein CASSHLAGYEQYV.